This TCR beta chain was obtained from a study of blood T cell repertoires in COVID-19. Study at large: Sample material is recorded as cDNA or gDNA derived from T cells, B-cell-depleted T cells, or PBMCs.

Individuals drawn from 24 US areas were about 18 to 90 years old. Participant-reported clinical history was the basis for cohort assignment. Profiled with immunoSEQ multiplex PCR; TCRdb holds only in-frame clones, not every one. This sample has about 370,000 clones, with approximately 92% found just once. CDR3 length: 14 amino acids. From germline, CDR1 is MDHEN and CDR2 SYDVKM. Trimming at V came to 11 bases and at J to 2 bases, leaving 7 bases not matched to a gene. Specimen: PBMCs or T cells enriched from blood (not recorded which). This clonotype was obtained from a man between 18 and 35 years old who had recovered from COVID-19. This chain connects TRBV28 to TRBJ2-3; 10 bases align to TRBD2. The CDR3, as DNA: TGTGCCCACAAACTAGCGGGACCCACAGATACGCAGTATTTT. It specifies CAHKLAGPTDTQYF.